This passage covers 23 T cell receptor beta chains from one sample sequenced in a study of vaccination and CD4 T cells after COVID-19. Which antigens these TCRs recognize remains unknown. Cultured CD4+ T cell DNA was sequenced using the Oncomine TCR Beta short-read assay. Each CDR3 protein gets one entry after TCRdb re-called the PCR reads with MiXCR. The data contain just under 20,000 distinct CDR3 sequences, around 52% of them singletons. The treatment here: roughly 10-day PBMC culture with coronavirus spike peptide pools or control peptides (ViraFEST assay). The sequenced material came from CD4+ T cells from blood, cultured in vitro. The source of these receptors is a human donor who had recovered from COVID-19.

By share, this clonotype counts as medium-sized. This chain links TRBV4-1 with TRBJ2-1, with 10 bases matching TRBD1. There are 16 residues in the CDR3. The trim removed 1 base at V and 8 bases at J, leaving 8 bases unmatched. Germline V CDR1 and CDR2: MGHRA, YSYEKL. For the CDR3, the DNA is TGCGCCAGCAGCCAAGCGGGACAGGGGTTAGGGGATGAGCAGTTCTTC. Protein: CASSQAGQGLGDEQFF.

This clonotype was seen a single time. V and J are TRBV9 and TRBJ1-6; the D is unclear. Trimming left V 4 bases short and J 14 bases short, with 10 bases between. The CDR3 is 11 amino acids. Germline values: CDR1 SGDLS, CDR2 YYNGEE. The CDR3 sequence: CASSSGATLHF. In DNA, the CDR3 is TGTGCCAGCAGCTCGGGTGCCACCCTCCACTTT.

This clonotype was recorded once. The chain recombines TRBV27 with TRBJ2-7, with no clear D. Germline CDR1 is MNHEY and CDR2 is SMNVEV (reference sequence). Trimming shortened V by 4 bases and J by 3 bases, and 7 bases separated the two germline ends. The CDR3 length is 12 residues. CDR3 DNA sequence: TGTGCCAGCAGTTCCAACTACTACGAGCAGTACTTC. Its translation: CASSSNYYEQYF.

The chain employs TRBV6-1 and TRBJ2-1; D unresolved. V dropped 3 bases and J dropped 5 bases, with 14 bases sitting between them. The CDR3 extends over 15 amino acids. CDR1 MNHNS and CDR2 SASEGT come from the germline V gene. The CDR3 DNA is TGTGCCAGCAGTGAGTTCGTTATACGGCACAATGAGCAGTTCTTC. It codes for CASSEFVIRHNEQFF.

This clonotype was counted a few times. CDR3 DNA: TGTGCCAGCACACGGGAGGGCCGAGATACGCAGTATTTT. This gives the protein CASTREGRDTQYF. V gene TRBV7-9 combines with J gene TRBJ2-3; TRBD2 aligns across 8 bases. Germline V gene data show CDR1 as SEHNR and CDR2 as FQNEAQ (reference sequence). J was trimmed by 5 bases and V by 7 bases; bases with no gene match: 5. The CDR3 covers 13 residues. The whole variable domain, remainder taken from reference TRBV7-9 and TRBJ2-3, is DTGVSQNPRHKITKRGQNVTFRCDPISEHNRLYWYRQTLGQGPEFLTYFQNEAQLEKSRLLSDRFSAERPKGSFSTLEIQRTEQGDSAMYLCASTREGRDTQYFGPGTRLTVL.

This clonotype was picked up a small number of times. The CDR3 DNA sequence: TGTGCCAGCAGTCGGGGACAGGGGATAAGGGAGACCCAGTACTTC. As protein: CASSRGQGIRETQYF. V usage is TRBV12-3 or TRBV12-4 and J usage is TRBJ2-5; 10 bases align to TRBD1. This CDR3 is built from 15 residues. Trimming cost V 5 bases and J 5 bases; bases outside gene matches: 8.

The rearrangement joins TRBV20-1 to TRBJ2-3, with 9 bases identical to TRBD2. With V trimmed by 6 bases and J by 9 bases, 16 bases remained unmatched. The CDR3 runs 15 residues. CDR1 DFQATT and CDR2 SNEGSKA come from the germline V gene (reference sequence). The CDR3 here is CSAALSAGGPYTQYF. CDR3 bases: TGCAGTGCCGCCTTGTCGGCGGGAGGGCCATACACGCAGTATTTT.

The chain has TRBV20-1 and TRBJ2-3, with D hard to call. Between the trimmed V and J ends, which lost 5 bases and 6 bases, there was a span of 9 bases. CDR1 is DFQATT and CDR2 is SNEGSKA in the germline V gene (reference sequence). CDR3 length: 11 residues. The CDR3: CSALRSDTQYF. CDR3 sequence (DNA): TGCAGTGCTCTGAGATCTGATACGCAGTATTTT.

The genes are TRBV27 and TRBJ1-4; 8 bases are a match to TRBD1. V trimming: 2 bases; J trimming: 4 bases; junction bases outside the gene matches: 6. Germline assignment: CDR1 MNHEY and CDR2 SMNVEV (reference sequence). CDR3 size: 16 residues. CDR3 coding DNA: TGTGCCAGCAGTTTACGGCAGGGGGCGATTAATGAAAAACTGTTTTTT. This translates into CASSLRQGAINEKLFF.

Only a few counts were recorded for this clonotype. This chain links TRBV9 with TRBJ1-1, with D unresolved. The V end lost 2 bases, the J end lost 1 base, and 9 bases lay between the germline ends. The CDR3 contains 14 residues. The germline gives CDR1 SGDLS, CDR2 YYNGEE. CDR3 DNA sequence: TGTGCCAGCAGCGTGGGTAACACGAACACTGAAGCTTTCTTT. This gives the protein CASSVGNTNTEAFF.

This chain uses TRBV20-1 with TRBJ1-2, with D possibly TRBD1 on 5 matching bases. Germline-derived CDR1 and CDR2 are DFQATT and SNEGSKA (reference sequence). V was trimmed by 5 bases and J by 1 base, leaving 14 bases between them. This CDR3 spans 14 amino acids. The CDR3 region has the DNA TGCAGTGCTTACCGGGACGGAAATAACTATGGCTACACCTTC. Translating it yields CSAYRDGNNYGYTF.

V usage is TRBV4-1 and J usage is TRBJ1-2; the match to TRBD1 covers 7 bases. CDR1 is MGHRA and CDR2 is YSYEKL in the germline V gene. With 1 base clipped from V and 4 bases from J, the junction kept 6 bases outside the gene matches. The CDR3 runs to 15 residues. This chain's CDR3 is CASSQVQGIGYGYTF. As DNA, the CDR3 is TGCGCCAGCAGCCAAGTACAGGGGATAGGCTATGGCTACACCTTC.

The CDR3 is CASSVARRETVTQYF. The CDR3 DNA follows: TGTGCCAGCAGCGTAGCTAGGCGGGAGACGGTTACGCAGTATTTT. The rearrangement joins TRBV9 to TRBJ2-3; 7 positions agree with TRBD2. The CDR3 contains 15 residues. Germline V CDR1 and CDR2: SGDLS, YYNGEE. V shed 0 bases, J shed 8 bases, and the junction held 9 bases outside the gene matches.

The chain recombines TRBV10-3 with TRBJ2-7, with 11 bases fitting TRBD1. V dropped 6 bases and J dropped 5; count of bases not matched to a gene: 9. CDR1 and CDR2 from the germline V gene are ENHRY and SYGVKD. The CDR3 loop spans 15 amino acids. Here the CDR3 DNA reads TGTGCCATCAGGACCGGGACAGGGGGTATCAACGAGCAGTACTTC. Its translation is CAIRTGTGGINEQYF.

This clonotype was detected a few times. The CDR3 reads CASRRRQNTEAFF. The CDR3 DNA is TGTGCCAGTAGGCGAAGACAAAACACTGAAGCTTTCTTT. The chain couples TRBV19 to TRBJ1-1, with D unclear. CDR1 and CDR2 from the germline V gene are LNHDA and SQIVND (reference sequence). The V and J ends lost 6 bases and 2 bases respectively, with 10 bases between them. The CDR3 is 13 residues long.

The chain is built from TRBV14 and TRBJ2-6; D gene unclear. Trimming took off 2 bases at V and 6 bases at J, with 2 bases between the two ends. Germline V gives CDR1 SGHDN, CDR2 FVKESK. The CDR3 runs to 12 residues. CDR3 residues: CASSQSANVLTF. In DNA, the CDR3 is TGTGCCAGCAGCCAATCGGCCAACGTCCTGACTTTC.

There are a few counts of this clonotype. For the CDR3, the DNA is TGCAGTGCTAGGAGGGACTTATCCATGAGGGAGCTGTTTTTT. Translation: CSARRDLSMRELFF. The chain recombines TRBV20-1 with TRBJ2-2, with D maybe TRBD2 (6 bases). This CDR3 spans 14 amino acids. V gave up 3 bases and J gave up 9 bases, with 17 bases separating them. Germline V gene lookup returns CDR1 DFQATT and CDR2 SNEGSKA (reference sequence).

V usage is TRBV28 and J usage is TRBJ1-2, with 8 bases matching TRBD1. Germline trimming cut 6 bases from V and 7 bases from J; bases unmatched to any gene: 16. This CDR3 contains 16 residues. Germline V gives CDR1 MDHEN, CDR2 SYDVKM. CDR3: CASRIGVAGGAGGYTF. CDR3 DNA: TGTGCCAGCAGGATTGGGGTCGCAGGGGGCGCAGGTGGCTACACCTTC.

In its sample, this clonotype was seen a few times. V gene TRBV29-1 combines with J gene TRBJ2-2; D is perhaps TRBD1 (5 bases). From germline, CDR1 is SQVTM and CDR2 ANQGSEA. Between the trimmed V and J ends, which lost 4 bases and 0 bases, there was a span of 9 bases. This CDR3 is 14 amino acids long. The chain's CDR3 is CSVAGLTNTGELFF. CDR3 bases: TGCAGCGTTGCAGGGCTCACGAACACCGGGGAGCTGTTTTTT.

The chain joins TRBV6-1 to TRBJ1-5; unclear D gene. V dropped 0 bases and J dropped 3 bases, with 3 bases sitting between them. The germline gives CDR1 MNHNS, CDR2 SASEGT. The CDR3 extends over 13 amino acids. The CDR3 DNA sequence: TGTGCCAGCAGTGAAGCGTACAATCAGCCCCAGCATTTT. Protein product: CASSEAYNQPQHF.

Only a few counts were recorded for this clonotype. The chain combines TRBV2 with TRBJ1-2, with D unclear. Trimming took 9 bases from V and 1 from J, leaving 12 bases between them. Germline V CDR1 and CDR2: SNHLY, FYNNEI. CDR3 length: 13 residues. The CDR3 coding sequence is TGTGCCAGGGTCAGTGAGCTTAACTATGGCTACACCTTC. Amino acids: CARVSELNYGYTF.

J is TRBJ1-1 and V is TRBV11-3; D may be TRBD1 (6 bases). The CDR3 covers 15 residues. The germline V gene encodes CDR1 SGHNT and CDR2 YENEEA. The V gene lost 4 bases and the J gene lost 4 bases, with 16 bases spanning the gap. The CDR3 loop reads CASSSLASQGTEAFF. CDR3 in DNA: TGTGCCAGCAGCTCCCTGGCTTCACAGGGCACTGAAGCTTTCTTT. The entire variable domain, with the rest obtained from reference TRBV11-3 and TRBJ1-1, is as follows: EAGVVQSPRYKIIEKKQPVAFWCNPISGHNTLYWYLQNLGQGPELLIRYENEEAVDDSQLPKDRFSAERLKGVDSTLKIQPAELGDSAVYLCASSSLASQGTEAFFGQGTRLTVV.

The chain links TRBV7-8 to TRBJ2-1; 12 bases fit TRBD2. CDR1 and CDR2 from the germline V gene are SGHVS and FQNEAQ. This CDR3 contains 15 residues. V trimming: 5 bases; J trimming: 3 bases; junction bases outside the gene matches: 2. In DNA form, the CDR3 reads TGTGCCAGCAGCCAGACTAGCGGGAGCTACAATGAGCAGTTCTTC. Translated: CASSQTSGSYNEQFF.